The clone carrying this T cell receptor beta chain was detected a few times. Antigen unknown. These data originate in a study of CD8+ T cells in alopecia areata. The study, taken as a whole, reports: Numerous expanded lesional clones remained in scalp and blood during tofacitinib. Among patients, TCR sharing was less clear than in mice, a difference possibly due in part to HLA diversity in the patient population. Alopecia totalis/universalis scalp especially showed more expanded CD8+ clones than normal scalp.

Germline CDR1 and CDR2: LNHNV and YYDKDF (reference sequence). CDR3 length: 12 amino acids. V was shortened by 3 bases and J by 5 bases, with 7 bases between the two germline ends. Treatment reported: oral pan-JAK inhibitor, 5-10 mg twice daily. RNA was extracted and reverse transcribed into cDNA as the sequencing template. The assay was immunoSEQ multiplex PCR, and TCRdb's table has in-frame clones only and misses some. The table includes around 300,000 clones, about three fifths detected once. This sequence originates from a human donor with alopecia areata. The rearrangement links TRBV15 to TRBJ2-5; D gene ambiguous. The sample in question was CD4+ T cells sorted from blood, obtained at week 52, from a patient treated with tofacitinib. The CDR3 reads CATSRGTETQYF. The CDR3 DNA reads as TGTGCCACCAGCAGGGGAACGGAGACCCAGTACTTC.